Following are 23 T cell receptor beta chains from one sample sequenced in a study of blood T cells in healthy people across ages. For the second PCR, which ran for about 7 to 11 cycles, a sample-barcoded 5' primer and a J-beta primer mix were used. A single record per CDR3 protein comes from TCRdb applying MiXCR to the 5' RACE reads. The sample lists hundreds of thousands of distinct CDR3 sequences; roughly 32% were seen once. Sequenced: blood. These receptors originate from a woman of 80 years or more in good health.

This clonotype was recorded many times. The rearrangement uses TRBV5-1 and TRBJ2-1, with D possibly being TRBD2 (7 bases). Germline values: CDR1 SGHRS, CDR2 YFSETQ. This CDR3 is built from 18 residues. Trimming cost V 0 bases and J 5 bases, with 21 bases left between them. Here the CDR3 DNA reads TGCGCCAGCAGCTTGGCCCCTTTGGGAGGGGGGGGAAACAATGAGCAGTTCTTC. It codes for CASSLAPLGGGGNNEQFF.

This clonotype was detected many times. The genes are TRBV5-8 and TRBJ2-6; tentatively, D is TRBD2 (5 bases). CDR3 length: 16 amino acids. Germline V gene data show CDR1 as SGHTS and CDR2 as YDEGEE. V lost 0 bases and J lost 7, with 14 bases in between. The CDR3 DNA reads TGTGCCAGCAGCTTGGTCTCAGGATCGGGAGCCAACGTCCTGACTTTC. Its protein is CASSLVSGSGANVLTF.

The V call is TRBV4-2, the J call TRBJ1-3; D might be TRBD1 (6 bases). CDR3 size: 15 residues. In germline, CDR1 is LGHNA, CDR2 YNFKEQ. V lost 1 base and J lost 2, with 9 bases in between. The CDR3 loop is CASSQVAGAGNTIYF. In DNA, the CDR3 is TGTGCCAGCAGCCAAGTCGCAGGGGCTGGAAACACCATATATTTT.

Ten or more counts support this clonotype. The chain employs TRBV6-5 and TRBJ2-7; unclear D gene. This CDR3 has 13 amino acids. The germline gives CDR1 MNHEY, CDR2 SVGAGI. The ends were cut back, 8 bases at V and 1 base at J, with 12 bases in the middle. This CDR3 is CASRVLSSYEQYF. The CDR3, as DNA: TGTGCCAGCCGGGTCCTTAGTTCCTACGAGCAGTACTTC.

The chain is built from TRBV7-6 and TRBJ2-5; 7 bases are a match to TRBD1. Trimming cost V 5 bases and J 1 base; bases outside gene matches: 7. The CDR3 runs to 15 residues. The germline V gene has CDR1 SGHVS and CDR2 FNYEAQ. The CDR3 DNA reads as TGTGCCAGCAGCGAAAATGACAGGGTCCAAGAGACCCAGTACTTC. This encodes CASSENDRVQETQYF.

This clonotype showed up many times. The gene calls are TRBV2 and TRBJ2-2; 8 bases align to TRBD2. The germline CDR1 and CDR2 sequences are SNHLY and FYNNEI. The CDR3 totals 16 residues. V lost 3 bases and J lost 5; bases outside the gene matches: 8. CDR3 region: CASSEVRGAVTGELFF. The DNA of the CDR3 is TGTGCCAGCAGTGAGGTGCGGGGGGCGGTAACCGGGGAGCTGTTTTTT.

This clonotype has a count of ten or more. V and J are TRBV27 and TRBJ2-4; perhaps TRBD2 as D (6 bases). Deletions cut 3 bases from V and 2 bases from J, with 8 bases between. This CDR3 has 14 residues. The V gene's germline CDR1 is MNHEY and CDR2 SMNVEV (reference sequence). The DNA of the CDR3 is TGTGCCAGCAGTTTTGCGGGGCCCAAAAACATTCAGTACTTC. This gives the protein CASSFAGPKNIQYF.

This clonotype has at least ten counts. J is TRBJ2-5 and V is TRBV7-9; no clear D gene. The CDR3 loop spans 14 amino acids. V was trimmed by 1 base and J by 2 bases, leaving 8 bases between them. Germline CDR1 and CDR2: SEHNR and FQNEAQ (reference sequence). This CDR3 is CASSLGAEQETQYF. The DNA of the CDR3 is TGTGCCAGCAGCTTAGGGGCAGAACAAGAGACCCAGTACTTC.

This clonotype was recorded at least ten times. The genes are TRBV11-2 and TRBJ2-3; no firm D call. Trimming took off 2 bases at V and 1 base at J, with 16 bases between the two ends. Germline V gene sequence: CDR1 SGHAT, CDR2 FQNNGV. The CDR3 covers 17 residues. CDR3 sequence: CASSLSLGPTRTDTQYF. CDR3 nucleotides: TGTGCCAGCAGCTTATCCCTGGGCCCGACCCGCACAGATACGCAGTATTTT.

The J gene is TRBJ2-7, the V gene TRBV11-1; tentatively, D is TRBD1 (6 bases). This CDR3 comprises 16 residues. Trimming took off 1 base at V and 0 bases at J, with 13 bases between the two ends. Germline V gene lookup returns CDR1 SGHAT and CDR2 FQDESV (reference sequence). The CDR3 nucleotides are TGTGCCAGCAGCTTAGGTCGACAGGTTGGCTCCTACGAGCAGTACTTC. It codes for CASSLGRQVGSYEQYF.

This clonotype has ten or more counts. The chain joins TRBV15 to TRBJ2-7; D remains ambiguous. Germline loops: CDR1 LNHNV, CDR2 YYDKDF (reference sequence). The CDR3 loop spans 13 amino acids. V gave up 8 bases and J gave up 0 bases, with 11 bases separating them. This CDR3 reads CATARMFSYEQYF. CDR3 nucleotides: TGTGCCACCGCAAGGATGTTCTCCTACGAGCAGTACTTC. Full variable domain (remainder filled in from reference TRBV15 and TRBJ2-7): DAMVIQNPRYQVTQFGKPVTLSCSQTLNHNVMYWYQQKSSQAPKLLFHYYDKDFNNEADTPDNFQSRRPNTSFCFLDIRSPGLGDTAMYLCATARMFSYEQYFGPGTRLTVT.

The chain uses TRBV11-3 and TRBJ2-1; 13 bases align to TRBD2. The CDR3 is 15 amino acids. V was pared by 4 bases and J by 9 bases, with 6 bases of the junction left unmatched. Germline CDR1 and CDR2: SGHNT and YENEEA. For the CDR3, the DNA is TGTGCCAGCAGCTCCCGGACTAGCGGGGGTCCTGAGCAGTTCTTC. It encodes CASSSRTSGGPEQFF.

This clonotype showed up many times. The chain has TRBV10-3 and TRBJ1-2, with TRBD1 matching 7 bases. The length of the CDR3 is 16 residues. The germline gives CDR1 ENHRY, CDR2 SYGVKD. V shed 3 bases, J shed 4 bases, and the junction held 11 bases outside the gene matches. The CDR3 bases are TGTGCCATCAGTGATTCGGGACAGTCTCCTCGCTATGGCTACACCTTC. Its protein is CAISDSGQSPRYGYTF.

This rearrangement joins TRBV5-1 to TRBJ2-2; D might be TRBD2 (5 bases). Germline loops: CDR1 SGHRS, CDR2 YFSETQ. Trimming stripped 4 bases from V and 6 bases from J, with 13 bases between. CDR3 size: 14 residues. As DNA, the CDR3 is TGCGCCAGCAGCCTTACCCCCGGGGCCGGGGAGCTGTTTTTT. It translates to CASSLTPGAGELFF.

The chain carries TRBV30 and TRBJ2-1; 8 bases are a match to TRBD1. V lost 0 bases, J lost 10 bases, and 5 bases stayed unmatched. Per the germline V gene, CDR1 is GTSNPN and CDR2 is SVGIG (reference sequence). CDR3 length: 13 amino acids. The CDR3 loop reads CAWSVRNRGEQFF. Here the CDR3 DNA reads TGTGCCTGGAGTGTACGGAACAGGGGGGAGCAGTTCTTC.

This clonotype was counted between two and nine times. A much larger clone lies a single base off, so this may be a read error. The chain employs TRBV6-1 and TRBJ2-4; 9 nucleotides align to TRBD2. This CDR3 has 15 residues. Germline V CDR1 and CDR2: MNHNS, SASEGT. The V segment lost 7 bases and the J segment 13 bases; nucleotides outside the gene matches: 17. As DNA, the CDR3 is TGTGCCAGCACCTCGGGGCGGGGGGGCCGTCCTGAGCAGTACTTC. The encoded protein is CASTSGRGGRPEQYF.

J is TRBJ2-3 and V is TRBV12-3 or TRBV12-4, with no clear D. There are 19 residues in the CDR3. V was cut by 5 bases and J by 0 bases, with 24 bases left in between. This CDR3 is CASSTTGSHFLSSTDTQYF. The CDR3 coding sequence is TGTGCCAGCAGTACGACCGGGTCCCACTTTCTTTCTAGCACAGATACGCAGTATTTT.

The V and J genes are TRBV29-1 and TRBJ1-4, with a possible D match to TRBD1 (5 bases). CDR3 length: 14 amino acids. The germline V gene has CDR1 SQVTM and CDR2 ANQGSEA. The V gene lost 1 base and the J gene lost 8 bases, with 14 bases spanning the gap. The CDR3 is CSVEVVEGTEKLFF. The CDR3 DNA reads TGCAGCGTTGAAGTAGTAGAGGGGACGGAAAAACTGTTTTTT.

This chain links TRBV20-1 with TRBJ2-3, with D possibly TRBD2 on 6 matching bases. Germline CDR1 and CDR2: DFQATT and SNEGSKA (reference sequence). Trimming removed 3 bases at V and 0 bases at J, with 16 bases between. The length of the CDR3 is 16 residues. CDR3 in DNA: TGCAGTGCTAGCGATACCCGGGGGACTAGCACAGATACGCAGTATTTT. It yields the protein CSASDTRGTSTDTQYF.

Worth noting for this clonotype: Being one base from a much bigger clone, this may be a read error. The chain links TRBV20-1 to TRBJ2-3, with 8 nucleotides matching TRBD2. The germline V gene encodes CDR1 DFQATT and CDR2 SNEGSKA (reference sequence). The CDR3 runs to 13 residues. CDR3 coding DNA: TGCAGTGTTAGACGGGGGGGTACTAATACGCAGTATTTT. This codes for CSVRRGGTNTQYF.

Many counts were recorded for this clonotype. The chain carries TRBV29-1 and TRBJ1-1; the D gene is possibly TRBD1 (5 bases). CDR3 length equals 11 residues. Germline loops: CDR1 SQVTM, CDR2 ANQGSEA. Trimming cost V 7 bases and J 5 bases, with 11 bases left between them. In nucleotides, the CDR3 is TGCAGCGCACAGTGGGGGACTGAAGCTTTCTTT. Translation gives CSAQWGTEAFF.

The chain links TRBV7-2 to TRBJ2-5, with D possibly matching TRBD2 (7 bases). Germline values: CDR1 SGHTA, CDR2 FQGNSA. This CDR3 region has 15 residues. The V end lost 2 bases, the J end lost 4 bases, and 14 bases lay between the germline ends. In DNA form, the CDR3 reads TGTGCCAGCAGCTTATTTGCGGGGGCGGGAGAGACCCAGTACTTC. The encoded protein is CASSLFAGAGETQYF.

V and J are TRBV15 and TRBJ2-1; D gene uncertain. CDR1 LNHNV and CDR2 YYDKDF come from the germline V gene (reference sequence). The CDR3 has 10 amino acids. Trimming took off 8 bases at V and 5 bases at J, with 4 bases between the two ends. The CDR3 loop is CATADNEQFF. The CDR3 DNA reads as TGTGCCACCGCCGACAATGAGCAGTTCTTC.